These 8 T cell receptor beta chains originate from one sample sequenced in a study of PD-1 blockade in mismatch repair-deficient tumors. Here immunoSEQ multiplex PCR was the method, and the copy in TCRdb shows in-frame clones only, minus some. The table records almost 9,500 clones, approximately 85% of them present only once. The sample was PBMCs, taken 46 weeks after starting pembrolizumab. The receptors here all came from an adult with mismatch repair-deficient cancer.

The chain employs TRBV2 and TRBJ2-4, with D perhaps matching TRBD2 (6 bases). V shed 3 bases and J shed 5 bases, with 17 bases lying between them. Germline CDR1 and CDR2: SNHLY and FYNNEI. This CDR3 spans 16 amino acids. The CDR3 region is CASSDGPGEVENIQYF. The CDR3 nucleotides read TGTGCCAGCAGTGATGGCCCGGGAGAGGTCGAAAACATTCAGTACTTC.

V is TRBV5-1 and J is TRBJ1-2, with unresolved D. Germline V gene sequence: CDR1 SGHRS, CDR2 YFSETQ. The V end lost 5 bases, the J end lost 2 bases, and 7 bases lay between the germline ends. The CDR3 extends over 12 amino acids. This CDR3 reads CASRFGNYGYTF. As DNA, the CDR3 is TGCGCCAGCAGATTCGGGAACTATGGCTACACCTTC.

This sequence joins TRBV30 and TRBJ1-1; D gene unclear. V gave up 4 bases and J gave up 4 bases, with 13 bases separating them. Germline V gene sequence: CDR1 GTSNPN, CDR2 SVGIG (reference sequence). This CDR3 is 13 amino acids long. CDR3 loop: CAWTDFTSTEAFF. DNA for the CDR3: TGTGCCTGGACGGACTTCACTAGCACTGAAGCTTTCTTT.

The chain uses TRBV29-1 and TRBJ1-1; perhaps TRBD1 as D (5 bases). With 3 bases removed from V and 0 bases from J, the gap between germline ends came to 11 bases. The CDR3 is 14 residues long. Germline-derived CDR1 and CDR2 are SQVTM and ANQGSEA. CDR3 residues: CSVEQGTMNTEAFF. CDR3 coding DNA: TGCAGCGTTGAGCAGGGAACCATGAACACTGAAGCTTTCTTT.

This clone was seen only a few times. The chain recombines TRBV6-5 with TRBJ1-1, with TRBD1 identical over 9 bases. CDR1 is MNHEY and CDR2 is SVGAGI in the germline V gene. V was clipped by 4 bases and J by 5 bases; unmatched bases: 5. This CDR3 has 14 amino acids. The DNA for the CDR3 is TGTGCCAGCAGTTCCGGGACAGGGACTACTGAAGCTTTCTTT. This sequence encodes CASSSGTGTTEAFF.

V and J are TRBV6-5 and TRBJ1-4; D is possibly TRBD1 (5 bases). Deletions cut 8 bases from V and 5 bases from J, with 12 bases between. In germline, CDR1 is MNHEY, CDR2 SVGAGI. The CDR3 totals 13 residues. The CDR3 sequence: CASRWGGNEKLFF. For the CDR3, the DNA is TGTGCCAGCCGCTGGGGGGGAAATGAAAAACTGTTTTTT.

The chain employs TRBV7-9 and TRBJ2-1, with D hard to call. Per germline, CDR1 SEHNR and CDR2 FQNEAQ (reference sequence). CDR3 length: 12 amino acids. V was cut by 1 base and J by 5 bases, with 3 bases left in between. The CDR3 DNA reads as TGTGCCAGCAGCTTAGTAGACAATGAGCAGTTCTTC. Translated, it gives CASSLVDNEQFF.

The chain is built from TRBV29-1 and TRBJ2-6; 8 bases map to TRBD1. Germline trimming cut 3 bases from V and 8 bases from J; bases unmatched to any gene: 3. CDR1 is SQVTM and CDR2 is ANQGSEA in the germline V gene. The CDR3 is 13 amino acids. The CDR3 spells CSVETGDPNVLTF. In DNA form, the CDR3 reads TGCAGCGTTGAGACAGGGGACCCCAACGTCCTGACTTTC.